This TCR beta chain is drawn from a study of T cells in narcolepsy. In the study overall: Donors had narcolepsy type 1 or type 2, or were healthy controls. Findings of the study overall: Reportedly, autoreactive clonotypes were serially detected in patients' blood but not controls'. Autoreactive HCRT-specific and TRIB2-specific clonotypes were marked in same-patient CSF-versus-blood CD4+ comparisons.

Profiling relied on immunoSEQ multiplex PCR, and the TCRdb table lists in-frame clones only, not all of them. The data show tens of thousands of clones, 65% to 85% seen once. The germline gives CDR1 LNHDA, CDR2 SQIVND (reference sequence). The CDR3 is made up of 17 amino acids. Trimming at V came to 4 bases and at J to 2 bases, leaving 10 bases not matched to a gene. Details on this clone: As yet, its antigen is unknown.

The chain uses TRBV19 and TRBJ2-3; TRBD1 matches at 9 bases. Sequencing was performed on memory (CD45RA-) CD4+ T cells from blood. The receptor was isolated from a human donor in good health. The CDR3 sequence is CASSTGQGLSITDTQYF. DNA of the CDR3: TGTGCCAGTAGTACGGGACAGGGATTGTCGATCACAGATACGCAGTATTTT.